Below, 18 T cell receptor beta chains from the same sample are listed, as sequenced in a study of cytomegalovirus exposure and HLA in healthy donors. Amplification used 60 Vbeta primers and 13 Jbeta primers. Repertoires were generated with immunoSEQ multiplex PCR, while TCRdb's copy carries only in-frame clones and drops some. Of 170,000 or so clones in the sample, around 86% were seen once. The material sequenced was PBMCs. The receptors stem from a man in his fifties or sixties in good health and CMV-seronegative.

This chain links TRBV28 with TRBJ1-6; maybe TRBD1 (5 bases). The germline V and J ends were trimmed by 3 bases and 0 bases, with 9 bases remaining between them. The CDR3 runs to 16 residues. Per germline, CDR1 MDHEN and CDR2 SYDVKM. The CDR3 bases are TGTGCCAGCAGTTTGTTGGGGGGCTCCTATAATTCACCCCTCCACTTT. It is translated as CASSLLGGSYNSPLHF.

The chain has TRBV4-1 and TRBJ2-5; TRBD1 aligns across 11 bases. The CDR3 length is 15 residues. In germline, CDR1 is MGHRA, CDR2 YSYEKL. Trimming took 1 base from V and 4 from J; bases not matched to a gene: 2. CDR3 DNA: TGCGCCAGCAGCCAAGGGACAGGGGGCGTAGAGACCCAGTACTTC. This sequence encodes CASSQGTGGVETQYF.

The chain recombines TRBV5-1 with TRBJ2-5; D uncertain. Germline loops: CDR1 SGHRS, CDR2 YFSETQ. The CDR3 is 13 residues long. Trimming took off 0 bases at V and 0 bases at J, with 3 bases between the two ends. This chain's CDR3 is CASSLGNQETQYF. In DNA, the CDR3 is TGCGCCAGCAGCTTGGGTAACCAAGAGACCCAGTACTTC.

This clone has just one count. The rearrangement joins TRBV28 to TRBJ2-5, with D perhaps TRBD1 (6 bases). The CDR3 is 14 amino acids. Germline values: CDR1 MDHEN, CDR2 SYDVKM. The V end lost 5 bases, the J end lost 6 bases, and 16 bases lay between the germline ends. The DNA of the CDR3 is TGTGCCAGCAGTGGATGGACAGTCGGGAAGACCCAGTACTTC. Protein: CASSGWTVGKTQYF.

In its sample, this clone was seen a few times. The chain is built from TRBV5-8 and TRBJ1-5; TRBD1 matches at 7 bases. This CDR3 comprises 14 residues. Germline CDR1 reads SGHTS; CDR2 reads YDEGEE. V dropped 5 bases and J dropped 8; count of bases not matched to a gene: 10. CDR3 region: CASSESDRLKPQHF. CDR3 DNA sequence: TGTGCCAGCAGTGAATCGGACAGGCTTAAGCCCCAGCATTTT.

The chain employs TRBV30 and TRBJ1-5, with unresolved D. Germline CDR1 reads GTSNPN; CDR2 reads SVGIG (reference sequence). V lost 0 bases, J lost 6 bases, and 9 bases lay in between. This CDR3 contains 13 residues. The CDR3 loop is CAWSVLLGQPQHF. The CDR3 nucleotides are TGTGCCTGGAGTGTTCTCCTCGGTCAGCCCCAGCATTTT.

This clone has just one count. The V and J genes are TRBV19 and TRBJ1-5; 10 nucleotides line up with TRBD1. The CDR3 covers 15 residues. CDR1 and CDR2 (germline): LNHDA, SQIVND (reference sequence). Trimming cost V 9 bases and J 3 bases; bases outside gene matches: 8. CDR3 region: CASLPGQGINQPQHF. The CDR3 coding sequence is TGTGCCAGCCTGCCGGGACAGGGGATCAATCAGCCCCAGCATTTT.

This sequence joins TRBV6-5 and TRBJ1-2; 9 bases agree with TRBD1. This CDR3 is built from 14 residues. The germline gives CDR1 MNHEY, CDR2 SVGAGI. V gave up 4 bases and J gave up 4 bases; unmatched junction bases: 4. Here the CDR3 reads CASSSWDRAYGYTF. For the CDR3, the DNA is TGTGCCAGCAGTTCTTGGGACAGGGCCTATGGCTACACCTTC.

V is TRBV5-1 and J is TRBJ2-5, with 7 bases identical to TRBD2. J gave up 5 bases and V 1 base, and 5 bases lay outside the gene matches. This CDR3 region has 14 residues. Germline CDR1 is SGHRS and CDR2 is YFSETQ. CDR3 DNA sequence: TGCGCCAGCAGCTTGACTAGCGAGTGGGAGACCCAGTACTTC. Protein product: CASSLTSEWETQYF.

Note on this clone: One junction end disagrees with the germline gene, perhaps due to a read error. The same CDR3 is also encoded by other DNA sequences in this sample. The chain is built from TRBV30 and TRBJ1-2, with 7 bases matching TRBD1. Germline loops: CDR1 GTSNPN, CDR2 SVGIG (reference sequence). This CDR3 is 13 amino acids long. CDR3 region: CAWTVQGNYGYTF. CDR3 coding DNA: TGCGCCTGGACGGTACAGGGGAACTATGGCTACACCTTC.

In this sample, this clone turned up once. This chain uses TRBV10-3 with TRBJ2-7; 7 bases line up with TRBD1. The junction had 4 bases not matched to a gene; V was cut back by 3 bases and J by 2 bases. Germline CDR1 and CDR2: ENHRY and SYGVKD. CDR3 size: 14 residues. The CDR3 spells CAISDGTVTYEQYF. For the CDR3, the DNA is TGTGCCATCAGTGATGGGACAGTTACCTACGAGCAGTACTTC.

This chain uses TRBV14 with TRBJ2-7, with D possibly being TRBD1 (6 bases). V lost 3 bases and J 2 bases, leaving 11 bases between the germline ends. The germline V gene has CDR1 SGHDN and CDR2 FVKESK. The CDR3 is made up of 14 amino acids. The CDR3 loop reads CASSHWGPPYEQYF. In nucleotides, the CDR3 is TGTGCCAGCAGCCATTGGGGGCCCCCCTACGAGCAGTACTTC.

This clone was counted once. The V call is TRBV5-3, the J call TRBJ2-1; 8 bases are a match to TRBD2. TRBV5-3 is an ORF, with its function uncertain. The CDR3 has 16 residues. J was trimmed by 4 bases and V by 3 bases; bases with no gene match: 9. CDR3 sequence (DNA): TGTGCCAGAAGCTGGTGCCCTAGCGGGTATTACAATGAGCAGTTCTTC. Its protein product is CARSWCPSGYYNEQFF.

This clone was recorded once. The chain is built from TRBV18 and TRBJ2-1; 12 nucleotides align to TRBD2. V lost 6 bases and J lost 4; bases outside the gene matches: 7. This CDR3 comprises 16 residues. Germline V gives CDR1 KGHSH, CDR2 LQKENI. The CDR3 is CASSPETSGRYNEQFF. The CDR3 region has the DNA TGTGCCAGCTCGCCGGAGACTAGCGGGAGATACAATGAGCAGTTCTTC.

The rearrangement joins TRBV7-9 to TRBJ2-1, with D unclear. V lost 0 bases and J lost 4, with 4 bases in between. CDR1 and CDR2 from the germline V gene are SEHNR and FQNEAQ (reference sequence). The CDR3 consists of 13 residues. CDR3 protein: CASSLARYNEQFF. CDR3 nucleotides: TGTGCCAGCAGCTTAGCTCGGTACAATGAGCAGTTCTTC.

The J gene is TRBJ2-3, the V gene TRBV5-1; unclear D gene. This CDR3 is built from 13 residues. V lost 1 base to trimming and J lost 4 bases, with 7 bases between them. Per germline, CDR1 SGHRS and CDR2 YFSETQ. Here the CDR3 reads CASSLRLADTQYF. The CDR3 nucleotides are TGCGCCAGCAGCTTGCGTCTAGCAGATACGCAGTATTTT. The full variable domain, completed using reference TRBV5-1 and TRBJ2-3, is KAGVTQTPRYLIKTRGQQVTLSCSPISGHRSVSWYQQTPGQGLQFLFEYFSETQRNKGNFPGRFSGRQFSNSRSEMNVSTLELGDSALYLCASSLRLADTQYFGPGTRLTVL.

The CDR3, as DNA: TGTGCCAGTAGTCGAGACAGGGGGTTTTCTGAAGCTTTCTTT. As protein: CASSRDRGFSEAFF. This chain links TRBV19 with TRBJ1-1; 9 bases fit TRBD1. Germline-derived CDR1 and CDR2 are LNHDA and SQIVND (reference sequence). This CDR3 has 14 amino acids. With V trimmed by 5 bases and J by 6 bases, 7 bases remained unmatched.

This sequence joins TRBV11-2 and TRBJ2-1; 14 bases are shared with TRBD2. The CDR3 contains 15 residues. The V and J ends lost 5 bases and 12 bases, in that order; junction bases with no gene match: 9. Germline-derived CDR1 and CDR2 are SGHAT and FQNNGV. CDR3 amino acids: CASSPRLAGGPWQFF. The CDR3 DNA is TGTGCCAGCAGCCCCAGACTAGCGGGAGGGCCTTGGCAGTTCTTC.